The 29 T cell receptor beta chains presented below share a single source sample, sequenced in a study of blood T cell repertoires in COVID-19 (TCRdb year 2020). The library was made by the immunoSEQ multiplex PCR assay. In its TCRdb copy, this immuneACCESS table keeps in-frame sequences only and misses some clones. Where compared with another copy, unresolved V genes explain less than half of these, and the others have no known cause. The sample table holds about 110,000 clones, of which about 89% were seen once. About 4.5% of the sample lies in the top ten. The sample consisted of peripheral blood. These receptors originate from a man between 40 and 49 years old with acute or convalescent COVID-19.

This chain uses TRBV4-1 with TRBJ1-2; no reliable D call. The germline V and J ends were trimmed by 6 bases and 1 base, with 9 bases remaining between them. CDR3 size: 13 residues. CDR1 is MGHRA, CDR2 YSYEKL, per germline. CDR3 protein: CASSRLINYGYTF. The CDR3 nucleotides read TGCGCCAGCAGTCGACTGATTAACTATGGCTACACCTTC.

The V and J genes are TRBV7-2 and TRBJ2-4; 8 bases agree with TRBD2. Looked up from germline, CDR1 is SGHTA and CDR2 is FQGNSA. Losses at the gene ends were 5 bases for V and 1 base for J; bases not matched to a gene: 16. The length of the CDR3 is 19 residues. CDR3 amino acids: CASSQRTIAGTWAKNIQYF. The CDR3 nucleotides read TGTGCCAGCAGCCAGCGAACCATAGCGGGAACGTGGGCCAAAAACATTCAGTACTTC.

The genes are TRBV9 and TRBJ2-2; D is ambiguous. The V end was cut by 3 bases, the J end by 4 bases, with 10 bases between. Germline V CDR1 and CDR2: SGDLS, YYNGEE. CDR3 length: 14 residues. The chain's CDR3 is CASSGGVGTGELFF. The CDR3 DNA reads as TGTGCCAGCAGCGGAGGAGTGGGCACCGGGGAGCTGTTTTTT.

The chain couples TRBV18 to TRBJ1-6; 9 bases align to TRBD1. V gave up 2 bases and J gave up 9 bases; unmatched junction bases: 14. The CDR3 extends over 18 amino acids. Looked up from germline, CDR1 is KGHSH and CDR2 is LQKENI. CDR3 sequence reads: CASSPSAGQGQGGSPLHF. The CDR3 nucleotides are TGTGCCAGCTCACCATCGGCCGGCCAGGGACAGGGAGGTTCACCCCTCCACTTT.

This clone was seen only a few times. The J gene is TRBJ2-3, the V gene TRBV9; 7 bases map to TRBD2. Per the germline V gene, CDR1 is SGDLS and CDR2 is YYNGEE. Trimming took 5 bases from V and 2 from J; bases not matched to a gene: 8. The CDR3 has 15 amino acids. The CDR3 DNA is TGTGCCAGCAGTCCAGCCGGGGGGAACACAGATACGCAGTATTTT. Residues: CASSPAGGNTDTQYF.

This chain links TRBV7-9 with TRBJ1-4, with D possibly TRBD1 on 6 matching bases. This CDR3 has 14 amino acids. Germline V gene lookup returns CDR1 SEHNR and CDR2 FQNEAQ (reference sequence). V lost 5 bases and J 7 bases, leaving 14 bases between the germline ends. CDR3 in amino acids: CASSQGGSGEKLFF. The CDR3 region has the DNA TGTGCCAGCAGCCAAGGGGGTTCGGGTGAAAAACTGTTTTTT.

The chain recombines TRBV12-5 with TRBJ1-2; D may be TRBD1 (6 bases). With 6 bases removed from V and 6 bases from J, the gap between germline ends came to 17 bases. The CDR3 has 14 residues. The germline CDR1 and CDR2 sequences are LGHNT and FRNRAP. In DNA, the CDR3 is TGTGCTAGTGGCCTGATTCAGGGGACGGATGGCTACACCTTC. It translates to CASGLIQGTDGYTF.

The J gene is TRBJ1-6, the V gene TRBV27; a weak D match, TRBD1 (6 bases). V lost 5 bases to trimming and J lost 3 bases, with 14 bases between them. CDR3 size: 16 residues. Germline CDR1 and CDR2: MNHEY and SMNVEV (reference sequence). The CDR3 loop reads CASSMTPGHYNSPLHF. CDR3 nucleotide sequence: TGTGCCAGCAGTATGACACCGGGACACTATAATTCACCCCTCCACTTT.

This chain joins TRBV19 and TRBJ1-1; 10 nucleotides agree with TRBD1. CDR3 size: 14 residues. Germline CDR1 is LNHDA and CDR2 is SQIVND (reference sequence). The J segment lost 4 bases and the V segment lost 7 bases, leaving 6 bases of the junction unmatched. The DNA for the CDR3 is TGTGCCAGTACCGTGACAGGGGGCATCACTGAAGCTTTCTTT. Amino acid sequence: CASTVTGGITEAFF. Using reference TRBV19 and TRBJ1-1 for the parts outside the CDR3, the full variable domain is DGGITQSPKYLFRKEGQNVTLSCEQNLNHDAMYWYRQDPGQGLRLIYYSQIVNDFQKGDIAEGYSVSREKKESFPLTVTSAQKNPTAFYLCASTVTGGITEAFFGQGTRLTVV.

J is TRBJ1-5 and V is TRBV20-1; no clear D. Deletions cut 3 bases from V and 0 bases from J, with 9 bases between. In germline, CDR1 is DFQATT, CDR2 SNEGSKA (reference sequence). The CDR3 has 14 residues. CDR3 sequence: CSASSQNSNQPQHF. DNA for the CDR3: TGCAGTGCTAGTTCCCAGAATAGCAATCAGCCCCAGCATTTT.

This clone occurred a few times. The chain carries TRBV2 and TRBJ1-1; 10 positions match TRBD1. J gave up 1 base and V 2 bases, and 4 bases lay outside the gene matches. The germline V gene encodes CDR1 SNHLY and CDR2 FYNNEI. CDR3 length equals 16 residues. The DNA of the CDR3 is TGTGCCAGCAGTGAAATCTGGACAGGGGGGAACACTGAAGCTTTCTTT. Its translation is CASSEIWTGGNTEAFF.

V and J are TRBV9 and TRBJ2-1; 8 bases agree with TRBD2. Germline loops: CDR1 SGDLS, CDR2 YYNGEE. The CDR3 spans 18 residues. The V segment lost 0 bases and the J segment 3 bases; nucleotides outside the gene matches: 11. This CDR3 is CASSVDVGGGGRYNEQFF. In DNA, the CDR3 is TGTGCCAGCAGCGTAGATGTCGGTGGCGGGGGGCGCTACAATGAGCAGTTCTTC.

The J gene is TRBJ2-1, the V gene TRBV3-1 (or the pseudogene TRBV3-2), with D perhaps matching TRBD2 (6 bases). Trimming removed 6 bases from V and 9 bases from J, with 18 bases in between. Germline CDR1 and CDR2: LGHDT and YNNKEL (reference sequence). CDR3 length: 14 residues. DNA of the CDR3: TGTGCCAGCAGTCCAAGATATCAGGGAGGTGAGCAGTTCTTC. Protein sequence: CASSPRYQGGEQFF.

There are a few counts of this clone. The genes are TRBV5-1 and TRBJ1-1; no definite D call. Trimming cost V 0 bases and J 3 bases, with 9 bases left between them. The CDR3 spans 14 residues. Looked up from germline, CDR1 is SGHRS and CDR2 is YFSETQ. CDR3 DNA: TGCGCCAGCAGCTTGGACAGCGGGGACACTGAAGCTTTCTTT. It codes for CASSLDSGDTEAFF.

This sequence joins TRBV30 and TRBJ1-6, with TRBD1 as a possible D gene (6 bases). Germline V gene data show CDR1 as GTSNPN and CDR2 as SVGIG (reference sequence). There are 14 residues in the CDR3. The V gene lost 3 bases and the J gene lost 10 bases, with 16 bases spanning the gap. CDR3 sequence (DNA): TGTGCCTGGAGGGACAGCCCGGTGGGATCACCCCTCCACTTT. It specifies CAWRDSPVGSPLHF.

The chain has TRBV7-9 and TRBJ2-2, with 9 positions matching TRBD2. The J segment lost 3 bases and the V segment lost 2 bases, leaving 1 base of the junction unmatched. Per germline, CDR1 SEHNR and CDR2 FQNEAQ (reference sequence). The CDR3 covers 15 residues. The CDR3 loop is CASSLLAGHTGELFF. Here the CDR3 DNA reads TGTGCCAGCAGCTTACTAGCGGGGCACACCGGGGAGCTGTTTTTT.

This clone was seen ten or more times. The rearrangement links TRBV11-1 to TRBJ2-7, with 8 bases lining up with TRBD1. V shed 1 base, J shed 7 bases, and the junction held 6 bases outside the gene matches. The length of the CDR3 is 14 residues. Germline CDR1 SGHAT, CDR2 FQDESV (reference sequence). DNA for the CDR3: TGTGCCAGCAGCTTAGGGCAGGGGGCGAGAGAGCAGTACTTC. It encodes CASSLGQGAREQYF.

The J gene is TRBJ2-7, the V gene TRBV6-5, with a tentative D call TRBD2 (6 bases). Germline CDR1 and CDR2: MNHEY and SVGAGI. The V and J ends lost 6 bases and 3 bases respectively, with 15 bases between them. This CDR3 is 14 amino acids long. The CDR3 sequence is CASSLEGWGYEQYF. The CDR3, as DNA: TGTGCCAGCAGCTTGGAGGGTTGGGGCTACGAGCAGTACTTC.

This rearrangement joins TRBV15 to TRBJ1-6; 7 nucleotides align to TRBD1. CDR1 is LNHNV, CDR2 YYDKDF, per germline (reference sequence). This CDR3 has 14 amino acids. The J segment lost 7 bases and the V segment lost 5 bases, leaving 5 bases of the junction unmatched. The CDR3 protein is CATSGRRGNSPLHF. The CDR3 nucleotides read TGTGCCACCAGCGGACGCAGGGGGAATTCACCCCTCCACTTT.

V is TRBV7-9 and J is TRBJ1-3; D perhaps matches TRBD1 (5 bases). Germline values: CDR1 SEHNR, CDR2 FQNEAQ (reference sequence). There are 13 residues in the CDR3. Trimming cost V 1 base and J 9 bases, with 10 bases left between them. The chain's CDR3 is CASSLEGSGTIYF. The CDR3 bases are TGTGCCAGCAGCTTAGAGGGGTCGGGCACCATATATTTT.

V is TRBV6-5 and J is TRBJ2-5; TRBD1 matches 7 bases. Germline V gives CDR1 MNHEY, CDR2 SVGAGI. The J segment lost 2 bases and the V segment lost 2 bases, leaving 8 bases of the junction unmatched. The CDR3 loop spans 16 amino acids. CDR3 residues: CASSYGDSEKQETQYF. In DNA, the CDR3 is TGTGCCAGCAGTTACGGGGACAGCGAAAAACAAGAGACCCAGTACTTC.

The V call is TRBV24-1, the J call TRBJ2-5; TRBD1 matches 7 bases. CDR1 and CDR2 from the germline V gene are KGHDR and SFDVKD. V dropped 5 bases and J dropped 4; count of bases not matched to a gene: 9. This CDR3 has 15 amino acids. The CDR3 sequence: CATSGNTGAGETQYF. In DNA, the CDR3 is TGTGCCACCAGTGGGAATACAGGGGCCGGAGAGACCCAGTACTTC.

This clone came up a few times. The chain combines TRBV13 with TRBJ2-1; TRBD2 might be the D (6 bases). Looked up from germline, CDR1 is PRHDT and CDR2 is FYEKMQ (reference sequence). Trimming took off 5 bases at V and 0 bases at J, with 17 bases between the two ends. CDR3 length: 17 amino acids. In nucleotides, the CDR3 is TGTGCCAGCAGCGGCCTCCAGGCGGGGAGCTCCTACAATGAGCAGTTCTTC. Protein product: CASSGLQAGSSYNEQFF.

This chain connects TRBV6-1 to TRBJ1-1; 10 bases are shared with TRBD1. With V trimmed by 4 bases and J by 3 bases, 8 bases remained unmatched. This CDR3 region has 16 residues. The germline gives CDR1 MNHNS, CDR2 SASEGT. Here the CDR3 reads CASSALAGTGDTEAFF. The CDR3 bases are TGTGCCAGCAGTGCGCTCGCCGGGACAGGGGACACTGAAGCTTTCTTT.

V usage is TRBV2 and J usage is TRBJ2-5; 11 bases match TRBD2. The germline CDR1 and CDR2 sequences are SNHLY and FYNNEI. With V trimmed by 4 bases and J by 0 bases, 7 bases remained unmatched. The CDR3 contains 17 residues. The DNA for the CDR3 is TGTGCCAGCAGTGGTCCTAGCGGGGGGTCGTACCAAGAGACCCAGTACTTC. This codes for CASSGPSGGSYQETQYF.

The CDR3 DNA follows: TGCGCCAGCAGCCACCGACTAGCGGGGGAGCCAACGCAAGAGACCCAGTACTTC. It encodes CASSHRLAGEPTQETQYF. This chain connects TRBV4-1 to TRBJ2-5, with TRBD2 identical over 12 bases. The CDR3 extends over 18 amino acids. The V gene end was trimmed by 3 bases and the J gene end by 2 bases; junction bases not matched to a gene: 10. In germline, CDR1 is MGHRA, CDR2 YSYEKL.

Here the CDR3 reads CASTEGLSGANVLTF. CDR3 in DNA: TGTGCCAGCACCGAGGGCCTCTCTGGGGCCAACGTCCTGACTTTC. The V call is TRBV2, the J call TRBJ2-6, with D perhaps TRBD2 (5 bases). This CDR3 contains 15 residues. Germline V gives CDR1 SNHLY, CDR2 FYNNEI. The V gene lost 7 bases and the J gene lost 0 bases, with 10 bases spanning the gap. Together with reference TRBV2 and TRBJ2-6, the CDR3 gives the full variable domain: EPEVTQTPSHQVTQMGQEVILRCVPISNHLYFYWYRQILGQKVEFLVSFYNNEISEKSEIFDDQFSVERPDGSNFTLKIRSTKLEDSAMYFCASTEGLSGANVLTFGAGSRLTVL.

The chain's CDR3 is CASSLDQGGPTEAFF. CDR3 nucleotides: TGTGCCAGCAGCTTAGATCAGGGAGGCCCCACTGAAGCTTTCTTT. J is TRBJ1-1 and V is TRBV13; D perhaps matches TRBD1 (5 bases). The germline V gene has CDR1 PRHDT and CDR2 FYEKMQ (reference sequence). This CDR3 spans 15 amino acids. V lost 1 base, J lost 4 bases, and 13 bases lay in between.

The chain employs TRBV11-2 and TRBJ1-5, with TRBD1 as a possible D gene (6 bases). The ends were cut back, 4 bases at V and 7 bases at J, with 14 bases in the middle. The CDR3 runs to 14 residues. CDR1 and CDR2 from the germline V gene are SGHAT and FQNNGV. In DNA, the CDR3 is TGTGCCAGCAGCTCTCAAACAGGGAGCCAGCCCCAGCATTTT. Its translation: CASSSQTGSQPQHF.